Here is one T cell receptor (beta chain) with its context. Its target is not known. The repertoire was sequenced with immunoSEQ multiplex PCR; TCRdb's copy has only in-frame clones and lacks some. The sample includes around 38,000 clones, nearly 97% of them seen just once. CDR3 length: 15 amino acids. V was cut by 6 bases and J by 2 bases, with 17 bases left in between. Germline assignment: CDR1 SGHNT and CDR2 YYREEE (reference sequence). The data derive from a study of T cells in tuberculosis. About the research overall: A South African cohort included IGRA-negative adolescents, latently infected IGRA-positive adolescents and adults with active tuberculosis.

The study's findings and limits: GMM-specific TCRs were nearer to active tuberculosis alpha repertoires, suggesting expansion. The TCR-beta difference was not significant; alpha differences partly reflected length. Samples were chosen by availability of cryopreserved specimens.

Material for sequencing was PBMCs. The sequence derives from a donor aged 10-29 years with latent tuberculosis or without tuberculosis infection. The genes are TRBV5-4 and TRBJ1-2; D may be TRBD1 (5 bases). DNA of the CDR3: TGTGCCAGCACCGACGGCGGGGCAGGGAACTATGGCTACACCTTC. It yields the protein CASTDGGAGNYGYTF.